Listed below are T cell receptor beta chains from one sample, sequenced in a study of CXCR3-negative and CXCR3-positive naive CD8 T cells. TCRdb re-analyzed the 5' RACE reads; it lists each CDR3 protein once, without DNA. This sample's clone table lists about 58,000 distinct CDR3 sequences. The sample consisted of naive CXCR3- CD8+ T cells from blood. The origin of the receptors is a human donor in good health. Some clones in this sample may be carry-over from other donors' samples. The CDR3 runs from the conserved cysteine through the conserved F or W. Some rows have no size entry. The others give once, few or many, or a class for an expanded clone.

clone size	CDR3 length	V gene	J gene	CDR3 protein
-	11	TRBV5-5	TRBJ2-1	CASSLPPGALF
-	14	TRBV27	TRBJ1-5	CASRGGIGNQPQHF
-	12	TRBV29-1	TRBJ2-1	CSQGGSYNEQFF
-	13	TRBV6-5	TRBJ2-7	CASTRGLSYEQYF
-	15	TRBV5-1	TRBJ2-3	CASIGRGGGGDTQYF
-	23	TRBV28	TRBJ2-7	CASSFPSEFEQGEDITNKYEQYF
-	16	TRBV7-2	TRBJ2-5	CASSLGRRRSQETQYF
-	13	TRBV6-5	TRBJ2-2	CASSSHTGGELFF
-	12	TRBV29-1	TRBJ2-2	CSVERGPGELFF
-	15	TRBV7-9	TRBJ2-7	CASSSGTGTRWEQYF
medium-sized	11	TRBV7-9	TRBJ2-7	CASSLSYEQYF
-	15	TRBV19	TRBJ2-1	CASSTLPSGLNEQFF
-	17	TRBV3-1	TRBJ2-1	CASSPLGSGREDNEQFF
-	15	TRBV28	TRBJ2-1	CASSFMSSVGNEQFF
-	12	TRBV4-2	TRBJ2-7	CASSQTGYEQYF
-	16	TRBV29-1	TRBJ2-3	CSAQKTGHLSTDTQYF
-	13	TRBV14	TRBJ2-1	CASSFYGDNEQFF
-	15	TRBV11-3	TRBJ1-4	CASSSDRDRGEKLFF
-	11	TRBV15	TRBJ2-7	CATSVFHEQYF
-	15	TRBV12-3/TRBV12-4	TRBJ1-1	CASSAGTIKDTEAFF
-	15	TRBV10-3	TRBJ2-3	CAITVAGGSTDTQYF
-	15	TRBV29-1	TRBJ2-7	CSVTLRQSYSYEQYF
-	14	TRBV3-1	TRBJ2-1	CASTLGGANNEQFF
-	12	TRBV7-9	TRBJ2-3	CASRTLEDTQYF
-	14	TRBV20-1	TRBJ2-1	CSARTSGGYNEQFF
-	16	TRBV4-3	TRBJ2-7	CASSQDRQGLSYEQYF
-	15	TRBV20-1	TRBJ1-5	CSARASLYSNQPQHF
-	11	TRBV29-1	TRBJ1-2	CSARENYGYTF
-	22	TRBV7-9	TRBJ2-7	CASSSEGQGAVMSAGTIHEQYF
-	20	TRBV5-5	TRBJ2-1	CASSGWVKQGHLLLYNEQFF
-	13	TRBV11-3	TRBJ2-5	CASSSDSQETQYF
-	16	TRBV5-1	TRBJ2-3	CASSLGGRPSTDTQYF
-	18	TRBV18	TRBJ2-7	CASSPLDGTSGRVHEQYF
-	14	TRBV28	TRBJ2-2	CASGYRGLAGELFF
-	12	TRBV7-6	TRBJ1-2	CASSLVGDGYTF
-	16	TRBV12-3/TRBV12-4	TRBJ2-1	CASSLRPSGAADEQFF
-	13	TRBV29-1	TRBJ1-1	CSVEAGMDTEAFF
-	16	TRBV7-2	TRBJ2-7	CASRTPRGFSSYEQYF
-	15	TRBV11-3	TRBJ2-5	CASSLDVGTQETQYF
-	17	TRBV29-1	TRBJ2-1	CSVAPLAGGLSYNEQFF